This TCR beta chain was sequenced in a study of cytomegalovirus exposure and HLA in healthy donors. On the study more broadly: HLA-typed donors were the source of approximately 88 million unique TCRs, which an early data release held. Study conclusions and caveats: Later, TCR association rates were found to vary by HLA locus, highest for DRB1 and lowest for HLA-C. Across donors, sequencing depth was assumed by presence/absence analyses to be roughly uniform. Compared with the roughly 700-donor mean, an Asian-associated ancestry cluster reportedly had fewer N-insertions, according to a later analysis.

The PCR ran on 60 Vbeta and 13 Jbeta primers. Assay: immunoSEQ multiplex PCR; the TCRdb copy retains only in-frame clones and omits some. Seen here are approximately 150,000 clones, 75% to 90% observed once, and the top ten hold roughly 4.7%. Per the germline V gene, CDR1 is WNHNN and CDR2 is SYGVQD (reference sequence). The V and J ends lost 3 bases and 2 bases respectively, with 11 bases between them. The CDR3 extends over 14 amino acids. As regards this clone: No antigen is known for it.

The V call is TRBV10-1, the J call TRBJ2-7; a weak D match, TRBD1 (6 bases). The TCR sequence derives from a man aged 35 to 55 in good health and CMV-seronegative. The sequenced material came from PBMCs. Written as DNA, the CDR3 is TGCGCCAGCAGTGAACCGGGACAAGCCTACGAGCAGTACTTC. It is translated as CASSEPGQAYEQYF.